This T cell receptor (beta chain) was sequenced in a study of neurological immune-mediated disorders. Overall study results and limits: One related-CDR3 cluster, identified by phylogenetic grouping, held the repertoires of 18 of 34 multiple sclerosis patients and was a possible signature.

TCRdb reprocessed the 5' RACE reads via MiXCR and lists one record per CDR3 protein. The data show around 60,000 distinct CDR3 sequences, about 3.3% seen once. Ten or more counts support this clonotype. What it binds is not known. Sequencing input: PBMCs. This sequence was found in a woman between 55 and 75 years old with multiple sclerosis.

CDR3 DNA sequence: TGTGCCAGCAGTGGCCTGACTAGCGGTAGGACCCAGTACTTC. This translates into CASSGLTSGRTQYF. The chain has TRBV25-1 and TRBJ2-5, with 9 bases fitting TRBD2. Trimming removed 4 bases from V and 7 bases from J; junction bases left unmatched: 7. CDR3 length: 14 amino acids. The germline CDR1 and CDR2 sequences are MGHDK and SYGVNS.